The rows below give T cell receptor beta chains drawn from one sample of a study of Ad26.COV2.S vaccination and SARS-CoV-2 variants. Here immunoSEQ multiplex PCR was the method, and the copy in TCRdb shows in-frame clones only, minus some. The sample contains about 350,000 clones, 86% of which appear only once. Material: peripheral blood, obtained in a trial of Ad26.COV2.S vaccine versus placebo. Receptors were obtained from a person aged 18-65 years who received the Ad26.COV2.S COVID-19 vaccine or a placebo. Each CDR3 is given with its conserved first and last residue. Fields, in order: V gene, J gene, D gene, clone size, CDR3 DNA, CDR3 protein. A D gene is named only where the DNA matches it firmly. Clone size, where shown, is once, few, many, or a class for clones that have expanded.

v_gene: TRBV28; j_gene: TRBJ2-3; d_gene: TRBD2; abundance: -; CDR3nt: TGTGCCAGCAGTTTGGGACTAGCGGGAGGCCGGGCGCAGTATTTT; CDR3aa: CASSLGLAGGRAQYF
v_gene: TRBV6-5; j_gene: TRBJ1-2; d_gene: -; abundance: -; CDR3nt: TGTGCCAGCAGTTTCTCAGGGGACACCGGCGTTACCTTC; CDR3aa: CASSFSGDTGVTF
v_gene: TRBV3-1/TRBV3-2; j_gene: TRBJ2-5; d_gene: -; abundance: -; CDR3nt: TGTGCCAGCAGCCCGTTAGCGTCTTTTGCAGAGACCCAGTACTTC; CDR3aa: CASSPLASFAETQYF
v_gene: TRBV27; j_gene: TRBJ1-1; d_gene: -; abundance: -; CDR3nt: TGTGCCAGCAGTTTAGCGACGGCGAACACTGAAGCTTTCTTT; CDR3aa: CASSLATANTEAFF
v_gene: TRBV7-9; j_gene: TRBJ2-7; d_gene: TRBD1; abundance: few; CDR3nt: TGTGCCAGCAGCTTAAGTTACAGGGGAAGAGCCTACGAGCAGTACTTC; CDR3aa: CASSLSYRGRAYEQYF
v_gene: TRBV5-4; j_gene: TRBJ2-5; d_gene: TRBD2; abundance: -; CDR3nt: TGTGCCAGCAGCCGTACGGGGGGAGCGGGGGTACGGGAGACCCAGTACTTC; CDR3aa: CASSRTGGAGVRETQYF
v_gene: TRBV4-2; j_gene: TRBJ2-3; d_gene: TRBD2; abundance: -; CDR3nt: TGTGCCAGCAGCCCCGGACTAGCGGGCACAGATACGCAGTATTTT; CDR3aa: CASSPGLAGTDTQYF
v_gene: TRBV19; j_gene: TRBJ1-5; d_gene: -; abundance: -; CDR3nt: TGTGCCAGTAGTACGGGGCCTAATAGCAATCAGCCCCAGCATTTT; CDR3aa: CASSTGPNSNQPQHF
v_gene: TRBV28; j_gene: TRBJ1-3; d_gene: TRBD1; abundance: -; CDR3nt: TGTGCCACCCGGGACAGGGGGCGAAAAGGAAACACCATATATTTT; CDR3aa: CATRDRGRKGNTIYF
v_gene: TRBV6-5; j_gene: TRBJ2-7; d_gene: TRBD1; abundance: -; CDR3nt: TGTGCCAGCAAGGGGACAGGGATTTACGAGCAGTACTTC; CDR3aa: CASKGTGIYEQYF
v_gene: TRBV18; j_gene: TRBJ1-6; d_gene: TRBD1; abundance: -; CDR3nt: TGTGCCAGCTCACCCCCCCAGGGGGGCTATAATTCACCCCTCCACTTT; CDR3aa: CASSPPQGGYNSPLHF
v_gene: TRBV28; j_gene: TRBJ2-3; d_gene: TRBD1; abundance: -; CDR3nt: TGTGCCAGTCAATTCCAACAGGGGTTCACAGATACGCAGTATTTT; CDR3aa: CASQFQQGFTDTQYF
v_gene: TRBV4-1; j_gene: TRBJ2-2; d_gene: -; abundance: -; CDR3nt: TGCGCCAGCAGCCAAAGGGTTAGAGACGGGGAGCTGTTTTTT; CDR3aa: CASSQRVRDGELFF
v_gene: TRBV21-1; j_gene: TRBJ1-4; d_gene: -; abundance: many; CDR3nt: TGTGCCAGCAGCAAAGTAGGGAGAGCTAATGAAAAACTGTTTTTT; CDR3aa: CASSKVGRANEKLFF
v_gene: TRBV4-3; j_gene: TRBJ1-5; d_gene: TRBD1; abundance: few; CDR3nt: TGCGCCAGCAGCCAAGACCACAGGGGAAATCAGCCCCAGCATTTT; CDR3aa: CASSQDHRGNQPQHF
v_gene: TRBV9; j_gene: TRBJ2-4; d_gene: TRBD2; abundance: -; CDR3nt: TGTGCCAGCAGCCCACCATCAATCCGGGGGGGAAACATTCAGTACTTC; CDR3aa: CASSPPSIRGGNIQYF
v_gene: TRBV4-2; j_gene: TRBJ1-2; d_gene: -; abundance: -; CDR3nt: TGTGCCAGCAGCCAAGATAACCGGGCATCCTATGGCTACACCTTC; CDR3aa: CASSQDNRASYGYTF
v_gene: TRBV15; j_gene: TRBJ2-4; d_gene: -; abundance: -; CDR3nt: TGTGCCACCAGCAGATTGGCCGGGATAGGCAACATTCAGTACTTC; CDR3aa: CATSRLAGIGNIQYF
v_gene: TRBV5-1; j_gene: TRBJ2-7; d_gene: TRBD1; abundance: -; CDR3nt: TGCGCCAGCAGCTTGAACCCGACCGGGACAGGGCTTGTCGAGCAGTACTTC; CDR3aa: CASSLNPTGTGLVEQYF
v_gene: TRBV28; j_gene: TRBJ2-7; d_gene: TRBD1; abundance: -; CDR3nt: TGTGCCAGCAGCGGGGGACAGGGGGCCACCTCCTACGAGCAGTACTTC; CDR3aa: CASSGGQGATSYEQYF
v_gene: TRBV6-5; j_gene: TRBJ2-7; d_gene: TRBD1; abundance: -; CDR3nt: TGTGCCAGCAGTTGGACAGGAGCTAATACGAGGGAGTACTTC; CDR3aa: CASSWTGANTREYF
v_gene: TRBV5-1; j_gene: TRBJ2-7; d_gene: TRBD1; abundance: -; CDR3nt: TGCGCCAGCAGCCTCCGCACAGGGGGCATCGACGAGCAGTACTTC; CDR3aa: CASSLRTGGIDEQYF
v_gene: TRBV30; j_gene: TRBJ2-7; d_gene: -; abundance: -; CDR3nt: TGTGCCTGGGACGGTACCTACGAGCAGTACTTC; CDR3aa: CAWDGTYEQYF
v_gene: TRBV27; j_gene: TRBJ2-7; d_gene: -; abundance: once; CDR3nt: TGTGCCAGCAGTCTAACCGGGACCTTATACGAGCAGTACTTC; CDR3aa: CASSLTGTLYEQYF
v_gene: TRBV28; j_gene: TRBJ2-7; d_gene: -; abundance: -; CDR3nt: TGTGCCAGCAGCCGTCCCGACAGCCATAAGTTCTACGAGCAGTACTTC; CDR3aa: CASSRPDSHKFYEQYF
v_gene: TRBV28; j_gene: TRBJ1-1; d_gene: -; abundance: -; CDR3nt: TGTGCCAGCAGTCCGCGGACAGTCATGAACACTGAAGCTTTCTTT; CDR3aa: CASSPRTVMNTEAFF
v_gene: TRBV27; j_gene: TRBJ2-7; d_gene: -; abundance: -; CDR3nt: TGTGCCAGCAGTTTTTCCAGGACCGAGATTGAGCAGTACTTC; CDR3aa: CASSFSRTEIEQYF
v_gene: TRBV5-8; j_gene: TRBJ2-5; d_gene: TRBD1; abundance: -; CDR3nt: TGTGCCAGCAGGACCACCGACAGGGAATATCAGGAGACCCAGTACTTC; CDR3aa: CASRTTDREYQETQYF
v_gene: TRBV5-1; j_gene: TRBJ2-1; d_gene: TRBD2; abundance: -; CDR3nt: TGCGCCAGCAGCCGCCGGGGCGGGGGGGCTCAGAATGAGCAGTTCTTC; CDR3aa: CASSRRGGGAQNEQFF
v_gene: TRBV4-1; j_gene: TRBJ2-2; d_gene: -; abundance: once; CDR3nt: TGCGCCAGCAGCCAAAGACAGGTTGCGAACACCGGGGAGCTGTTTTTT; CDR3aa: CASSQRQVANTGELFF
v_gene: TRBV30; j_gene: TRBJ2-7; d_gene: TRBD2; abundance: -; CDR3nt: TGTGCACGGACGGCGGGAGGGTCCTACGAGCAGTACTTC; CDR3aa: CARTAGGSYEQYF
v_gene: TRBV28; j_gene: TRBJ2-4; d_gene: TRBD2; abundance: -; CDR3nt: TGTGCCAGCAGTCCACTTCCGGGAGGGCCGACCAAAAACATTCAGTACTTC; CDR3aa: CASSPLPGGPTKNIQYF
v_gene: TRBV24-1; j_gene: TRBJ2-3; d_gene: -; abundance: -; CDR3nt: TGTGCCACCAGTGACCAACTAGGGAGACGCCCAGATACGCAGTATTTT; CDR3aa: CATSDQLGRRPDTQYF
v_gene: TRBV10-3; j_gene: TRBJ2-2; d_gene: -; abundance: -; CDR3nt: TGTGCCACCAAGAACACCGGGGAGCTGTTTTTT; CDR3aa: CATKNTGELFF
v_gene: TRBV6-5; j_gene: TRBJ1-1; d_gene: TRBD1; abundance: -; CDR3nt: TGTGCCAGCACCCAAGGTGGGACAGGGGACACTGAAGCTTTCTTT; CDR3aa: CASTQGGTGDTEAFF
v_gene: TRBV2; j_gene: TRBJ1-2; d_gene: -; abundance: -; CDR3nt: TGTGCCAGCAGTGAGGGAGCTTATGGCTACACCTTC; CDR3aa: CASSEGAYGYTF
v_gene: TRBV6-5; j_gene: TRBJ1-5; d_gene: -; abundance: -; CDR3nt: TGTGCCAGCGGGGAGGGTTACAATCAGCCCCAGCATTTT; CDR3aa: CASGEGYNQPQHF
v_gene: TRBV24-1; j_gene: TRBJ1-5; d_gene: -; abundance: -; CDR3nt: TGTGCCACCAGTGCCGGACAGTATAGCAATCAGCCCCAGCATTTT; CDR3aa: CATSAGQYSNQPQHF
v_gene: TRBV4-2; j_gene: TRBJ1-1; d_gene: -; abundance: -; CDR3nt: TGTGCCAGCAGCCAACGGAGCATGAACACTGAAGCTTTCTTT; CDR3aa: CASSQRSMNTEAFF
v_gene: TRBV28; j_gene: TRBJ2-3; d_gene: -; abundance: -; CDR3nt: TGTGCCAGCGGGACAGATACGCAGTATTTT; CDR3aa: CASGTDTQYF
v_gene: TRBV4-1; j_gene: TRBJ2-2; d_gene: -; abundance: -; CDR3nt: TGCGCCAGCAGCCAAGGGGGGGCGCCGGGCACCGGGGAGCTGTTTTTT; CDR3aa: CASSQGGAPGTGELFF
v_gene: TRBV5-6; j_gene: TRBJ2-1; d_gene: TRBD2; abundance: -; CDR3nt: TGTGCCAGCAGCTTGGGGACTAGCGGGGGACTGAAGGGGTTCTTC; CDR3aa: CASSLGTSGGLKGFF
v_gene: TRBV30; j_gene: TRBJ2-5; d_gene: TRBD2; abundance: -; CDR3nt: TGTGCCTGGAGTAGGGTAGCGGGAGGAGGAGAGACCCAGTACTTC; CDR3aa: CAWSRVAGGGETQYF
v_gene: TRBV4-3; j_gene: TRBJ1-2; d_gene: -; abundance: -; CDR3nt: TGCGCCAGCAGCCCTTCAGGGGTCTATGGCTACACCTTC; CDR3aa: CASSPSGVYGYTF
v_gene: TRBV7-2; j_gene: TRBJ1-3; d_gene: -; abundance: -; CDR3nt: TGTGCCAGCAGCTTTGAACGCGCCATTGGAAACACCATATATTTT; CDR3aa: CASSFERAIGNTIYF
v_gene: TRBV7-2; j_gene: TRBJ1-1; d_gene: -; abundance: -; CDR3nt: TGTGCCAGCAGCTTAGATGATCGAGGCACTGAAGCTTTCTTT; CDR3aa: CASSLDDRGTEAFF
v_gene: TRBV28; j_gene: TRBJ2-1; d_gene: -; abundance: -; CDR3nt: TGTGCCAGCAGTTGGGCCCCGGGTCGGGAGAGCTCCTACAATGAGCAGTTCTTC; CDR3aa: CASSWAPGRESSYNEQFF
v_gene: TRBV19; j_gene: TRBJ2-6; d_gene: -; abundance: -; CDR3nt: TGTGCCAGTAGTATATTAGTGGGGAAATCTGGGGCCAACGTCCTGACTTTC; CDR3aa: CASSILVGKSGANVLTF
v_gene: TRBV9; j_gene: TRBJ1-5; d_gene: -; abundance: -; CDR3nt: TGTGCCAGCAGCGTGAGTACAAATCAGCCCCAGCATTTT; CDR3aa: CASSVSTNQPQHF
v_gene: TRBV10-3; j_gene: TRBJ2-3; d_gene: -; abundance: -; CDR3nt: TGTGCCATCATCCTCCCGGGTCCCGGCACAGATACGCAGTATTTT; CDR3aa: CAIILPGPGTDTQYF
v_gene: TRBV27; j_gene: TRBJ1-2; d_gene: -; abundance: many; CDR3nt: TGTGCCAGCAGTTACGCAGACAGGACGTATGGCTACACCTTC; CDR3aa: CASSYADRTYGYTF
v_gene: TRBV13; j_gene: TRBJ2-2; d_gene: -; abundance: -; CDR3nt: TGTGCCAGCAGCTCCCCGGGCACCGGGGAGCTGTTTTTT; CDR3aa: CASSSPGTGELFF
v_gene: TRBV10-3; j_gene: TRBJ2-7; d_gene: -; abundance: -; CDR3nt: TGTGCCATCAGTGAGTCGACTAAGGGGAGAGAGCAGTACTTC; CDR3aa: CAISESTKGREQYF